Listed below are T cell receptor beta chains from one sample, sequenced in a study of identical twins. TCRdb processed the 5' RACE reads anew with MiXCR; each CDR3 protein has one entry. The sample has about 660,000 distinct CDR3 sequences; over 8.5% are singletons. The same sample was also used in a study of yellow fever vaccine responses in identical twins.

Sequenced material: PBMCs. All receptors derive from a woman aged 18-29 years in good health. Both conserved end residues are part of each CDR3. D genes are given only for firm matches. Not all rows give a size; the values are once, few, many and, for expanded clones, a class.

>-|TRBV3-1|many|TRBJ2-3
CASSQGAVYTDTQYF
TGTGCCAGCAGCCAAGGAGCGGTATATACAGATACGCAGTATTTT
>-|TRBV7-2|-|TRBJ2-5
CASSLPIETQYF
TGTGCCAGCAGCTTACCGATAGAGACCCAGTACTTC
>TRBD1|TRBV5-6|-|TRBJ2-1
CASSFDTGGSYNEQFF
TGTGCCAGCAGCTTCGATACAGGGGGCTCCTACAATGAGCAGTTCTTC
>TRBD1|TRBV10-3|many|TRBJ2-3
CAIRRDRGGDTQYF
TGTGCCATCAGACGGGACAGGGGAGGAGATACGCAGTATTTT
>-|TRBV19|few|TRBJ1-5
CASSNPSGRQFSF
TGTGCCAGTAGTAATCCGTCCGGTCGGCAGTTCTCCTTT
>-|TRBV12-5|few|TRBJ1-1
CASGLVSDLLNTEAFF
TGTGCTAGTGGTTTGGTATCCGATCTCCTGAACACTGAAGCTTTCTTT
>TRBD1|TRBV12-3/TRBV12-4|-|TRBJ2-1
CASRTGGAGRSNEQFF
TGTGCCAGCAGAACAGGGGGTGCGGGAAGAAGCAATGAGCAGTTCTTC
>-|TRBV4-3|few|TRBJ2-3
CASSQGREPSTDTQYF
TGCGCCAGCAGCCAAGGGAGGGAGCCTAGCACAGATACGCAGTATTTT
>TRBD2|TRBV3-1|many|TRBJ2-1
CASSQSGNNEQFF
TGTGCCAGCAGCCAAAGCGGGAACAATGAGCAGTTCTTC
>-|TRBV4-3|few|TRBJ2-7
CASSQYVGPYEQYF
TGCGCCAGCAGCCAATATGTCGGACCCTACGAGCAGTACTTC
>-|TRBV29-1|few|TRBJ2-3
CSVSRLHGGDTQYF
TGCAGCGTTTCCCGCCTCCACGGTGGGGATACGCAGTATTTT
>-|TRBV12-3/TRBV12-4|-|TRBJ2-1
CASSPRGGQGGNEQFF
TGTGCCAGCAGTCCCCGGGGGGGACAGGGAGGCAATGAGCAGTTCTTC
>-|TRBV12-3/TRBV12-4|many|TRBJ2-7
CASRPSSSYEQYF
TGTGCCAGCAGACCCTCGAGCTCCTACGAGCAGTACTTC
>-|TRBV12-3/TRBV12-4|few|TRBJ2-7
CASSLNGNSYEQYF
TGTGCCAGCAGTTTGAACGGAAACTCCTACGAGCAGTACTTC
>TRBD2|TRBV9|many|TRBJ2-5
CASSVGLAGEETQYF
TGTGCCAGCAGCGTAGGACTAGCGGGGGAAGAGACCCAGTACTTC
>-|TRBV28|few|TRBJ1-5
CASSLTLGTQHF
TGTGCCAGCAGTTTAACCCTTGGGACCCAGCATTTT
>-|TRBV4-1|few|TRBJ1-4
CASSTRTVATNEKLFF
TGCGCCAGCAGCACACGGACAGTTGCAACTAATGAAAAACTGTTTTTT